The entry below describes one T cell receptor beta chain. The sample holds a few counts of this clone. The clone's antigen remains unknown. No base qualities exist here, and no much larger clone lies one base off it. The data derive from a study of beta chain features in type 1 diabetes (dated by TCRdb to 2017 to 2018). With respect to the entire study: Mean age, gender distribution, total cell number and subset yield did not differ between patients and healthy donors. A total of about 99,000,000 sorted cells were examined across all samples, and RNA yield correlated strongly with the number of cells per subset. In the study, recently diagnosed type 1 diabetes patients and matched healthy donors were compared on the TCRB repertoires of their sorted circulating CD4+ T cell subsets. Whereas all 30 or so donors provided naive and central memory subsets, regulatory and stem cell-like memory subsets were isolated from just 8 patients and roughly 8 healthy donors.

The High Capacity cDNA Reverse Transcription Kit was used to reverse transcribe all of the isolated RNA, meaning that expressed TCRB transcripts were what got sequenced. Deep immunoSEQ sequencing was performed on naive, central memory and regulatory T cell samples, with an average of roughly 3.6 million total reads per sample. Sorted cells were lysed in RLT buffer and RNA was extracted with DNase-treated RNeasy Micro or Mini kits, depending on cell number. To prevent cross-contamination, every cell subset was processed on its own, while patient and healthy donor samples were processed together. TCRB sequences were amplified from cDNA with the immunoSEQ multiplex PCR, producing 87-bp fragments spanning the CDR3 region. Sequencing of the amplicons was done on the Illumina HiSeq platform. Turning to the authors' computational methods: PCR bias was corrected computationally using synthetic template baselines, and reads within Hamming distance 2 were collapsed, with unmergeable singletons discarded. By aligning reads against IMGT, V, D and J genes, CDR3 length, and insertions or deletions at six rearrangement sites were assigned. Within each subset, clonotype counts were normalized to the number of sorted cells before true diversity and Gini coefficients were calculated with the tcR R package. The overlap coefficient, calculated on TCRB nucleotide sequences, was used to measure repertoire sharing. Sourced from immuneACCESS, this table was stored by TCRdb with only in-frame sequences that have V and J called. A share of the clones is absent; for the studies checked, an unresolved V gene accounts for under half, and the remainder has no known explanation. D and trimming were read from the DNA, whereas the V and J calls and clone size are those reported in that table. The sample data list around 70,000 clones, and about 50% of these were observed just once. About 0.74% of the sample belongs to the ten largest clones.

Study-level results and caveats: Because cDNA was sequenced instead of genomic DNA, highly expressing activated cells could be over-represented, though the groups showed no difference in activation or CD3 levels. At VDJ recombination sites, patients with type 1 diabetes made fewer insertions and deleted more nucleotides, a pattern implying thymic rearrangement abnormalities. PCR may preferentially amplify shorter templates, but because patient and control samples were amplified and corrected together, any resulting skew would affect both groups equally. Naive, central memory and regulatory TCRB repertoires appeared to be more similar among patients than among healthy donors. Because small numbers of individuals were included in the HLA sub-analyses, any influence of HLA type on TCRB rearrangement was left unresolved. In all four CD4+ subsets, TCRB CDR3 length was moderately but significantly shorter in type 1 diabetes patients.

Each donor gave one peripheral blood draw, roughly 120 mL on average, collected into heparinised tubes. Naive, central memory, regulatory and stem cell-like memory CD4+ T cells were sorted on a BD FACSAria II using a panel including CD45RO, CCR7, CD25, CD127, CD95 and CD27. All sorted populations exceeded 98% purity. PBMCs were isolated immediately by Lymphoprep density gradient centrifugation and stained directly without culture. Samples were stained and sorted in pairs, with one healthy donor and one patient per experiment, so that batch effects were minimized. V ends up 4 bases short and J 0 bases short, with an unmatched junction base count of 8. The germline V gene gives CDR1 as MDHEN and CDR2 as SYDVKM. The CDR3 holds 16 amino acids from the cysteine to the phenylalanine. This entry keeps only the CDR3 DNA: 48 bases, framed from base 1.

The TCR was taken from a young man with type 1 diabetes. This chain is built from TRBV28 and TRBJ2-7; TRBD2 lines up with 8 middle nucleotides. Sequenced input: central memory CD4+ T cells from blood. The DNA sequence is TGTGCCAGCAGTTCGCGGACTAGCCCGAGCTCCTACGAGCAGTACTTC. This gives the protein CASSSRTSPSSYEQYF.